These 12 T cell receptor beta chains originate from one sample sequenced in a study of T cells in localized non-small cell lung cancer. Repertoires were generated with immunoSEQ multiplex PCR, while TCRdb's copy carries only in-frame clones and drops some. The top ten hold 12% of the sample, which has 20,000 to 25,000 clones, about nine tenths seen once. Sequencing was performed on PBMCs, taken before any cancer treatment. The source is a man aged 40 to 70 with stage II squamous cell lung carcinoma.

In its sample, this clone was seen once. The genes are TRBV7-9 and TRBJ2-7, with D hard to call. The germline gives CDR1 SEHNR, CDR2 FQNEAQ (reference sequence). CDR3 size: 11 residues. V was trimmed by 5 bases and J by 5 bases, leaving 7 bases between them. The CDR3 sequence is CASSHLDEQYF. CDR3 DNA sequence: TGTGCCAGCAGCCACCTCGACGAGCAGTACTTC.

The V call is TRBV10-3, the J call TRBJ1-2; D is undetermined. The CDR3 sequence is 15 residues long. V lost 8 bases and J 3 bases, leaving 19 bases between the germline ends. Germline V gene sequence: CDR1 ENHRY, CDR2 SYGVKD. CDR3: CAIAPGRGVYYGYTF. As DNA, the CDR3 is TGTGCCATCGCTCCAGGCCGTGGGGTTTACTATGGCTACACCTTC.

The rearrangement uses TRBV5-1 and TRBJ2-2; TRBD1 is a possible D gene (5 bases). Germline V gene sequence: CDR1 SGHRS, CDR2 YFSETQ. The CDR3 covers 15 residues. Trimming shortened V by 0 bases and J by 3 bases, and 9 bases separated the two germline ends. For the CDR3, the DNA is TGCGCCAGCAGCTTGGAGGGGCAGGACACCGGGGAGCTGTTTTTT. This sequence encodes CASSLEGQDTGELFF.

V usage is TRBV5-4 and J usage is TRBJ2-3; TRBD2 agrees at 9 bases. Germline assignment: CDR1 SGHNT and CDR2 YYREEE (reference sequence). V shed 4 bases and J 2 bases; nucleotides not matched to a gene: 5. The CDR3 has 15 amino acids. In nucleotides, the CDR3 is TGTGCCAGCAGCCACAGCGGGGGGTCCACAGATACGCAGTATTTT. Translating gives CASSHSGGSTDTQYF.

CDR3 residues: CASSPQGVGELFF. Written as DNA, the CDR3 is TGTGCCAGCAGCCCCCAGGGGGTCGGGGAGCTGTTTTTT. The J gene is TRBJ2-2, the V gene TRBV7-3, with TRBD1 matching 7 bases. V lost 5 bases and J lost 7; bases outside the gene matches: 4. Per germline, CDR1 SGHTA and CDR2 FQGTGA. The CDR3 has 13 residues.

The rearrangement uses TRBV5-1 and TRBJ2-7, with 8 bases that match TRBD2. The CDR3 spans 14 residues. Germline V gene data show CDR1 as SGHRS and CDR2 as YFSETQ. The V segment lost 4 bases and the J segment 7 bases; nucleotides outside the gene matches: 10. The CDR3 DNA is TGCGCCAGCAGCCCCGGGGTAGCGGGGCGTGAGCAGTACTTC. Translated: CASSPGVAGREQYF.

The chain uses TRBV5-4 and TRBJ1-1; TRBD1 agrees at 8 bases. The length of the CDR3 is 15 residues. Germline loops: CDR1 SGHNT, CDR2 YYREEE (reference sequence). V lost 5 bases and J lost 3; bases outside the gene matches: 9. CDR3 DNA sequence: TGTGCCAGCAGATATACGACAGGGGCCTACACTGAAGCTTTCTTT. Amino acids: CASRYTTGAYTEAFF. The full variable domain, completed using reference TRBV5-4 and TRBJ1-1, is ETGVTQSPTHLIKTRGQQVTLRCSSQSGHNTVSWYQQALGQGPQFIFQYYREEENGRGNFPPRFSGLQFPNYSSELNVNALELDDSALYLCASRYTTGAYTEAFFGQGTRLTVV.

This chain links TRBV19 with TRBJ2-7; 10 nucleotides align to TRBD1. Germline CDR1 LNHDA, CDR2 SQIVND (reference sequence). The CDR3 extends over 15 amino acids. V shed 8 bases, J shed 5 bases, and the junction held 12 bases outside the gene matches. CDR3 nucleotide sequence: TGTGCCAGTGGCCGTTATGGGACAGGGGCCAACGAGCAGTACTTC. It is translated as CASGRYGTGANEQYF. Drawing the rest from reference TRBV19 and TRBJ2-7, the complete variable domain is DGGITQSPKYLFRKEGQNVTLSCEQNLNHDAMYWYRQDPGQGLRLIYYSQIVNDFQKGDIAEGYSVSREKKESFPLTVTSAQKNPTAFYLCASGRYGTGANEQYFGPGTRLTVT.

This clone was detected only a few times. The V gene is TRBV6-6, the J gene TRBJ1-2, with TRBD1 identical over 8 bases. The CDR3 consists of 13 residues. Per germline, CDR1 MNHNY and CDR2 SVGAGI (reference sequence). The V gene end was trimmed by 6 bases and the J gene end by 6 bases; junction bases not matched to a gene: 6. The CDR3 coding sequence is TGTGCCAGCAGGATTGGACAGGGTAATGGCTACACCTTC. It translates to CASRIGQGNGYTF.

The V and J genes are TRBV30 and TRBJ2-7; 8 bases agree with TRBD1. V lost 2 bases, J lost 2 bases, and 2 bases stayed unmatched. CDR1 and CDR2 (germline): GTSNPN, SVGIG (reference sequence). The CDR3 runs to 13 residues. This chain's CDR3 is CAWSSQGAYEQYF. The DNA of the CDR3 is TGTGCCTGGAGTTCACAGGGGGCCTACGAGCAGTACTTC.

This clone was observed a handful of times. The chain is built from TRBV5-6 and TRBJ1-2, with a tentative D call TRBD1 (6 bases). Between the trimmed V and J ends, which lost 6 bases and 8 bases, there was a span of 17 bases. The CDR3 runs to 13 residues. Germline V CDR1 and CDR2: SGHDT, YYEEEE. The CDR3 is CASMGQGIGGYTF. The CDR3 coding sequence is TGTGCCAGCATGGGGCAGGGGATCGGCGGCTACACCTTC.

The sample holds one count of this clone. This chain uses TRBV10-3 with TRBJ1-2; maybe TRBD1 (5 bases). CDR3 length equals 12 residues. Germline CDR1 and CDR2: ENHRY and SYGVKD. Trimming pared 10 bases from V and 3 bases from J, leaving 12 bases between. The CDR3 here is CATSDSDYGYTF. The CDR3 region has the DNA TGTGCCACTTCCGACAGTGACTATGGCTACACCTTC.